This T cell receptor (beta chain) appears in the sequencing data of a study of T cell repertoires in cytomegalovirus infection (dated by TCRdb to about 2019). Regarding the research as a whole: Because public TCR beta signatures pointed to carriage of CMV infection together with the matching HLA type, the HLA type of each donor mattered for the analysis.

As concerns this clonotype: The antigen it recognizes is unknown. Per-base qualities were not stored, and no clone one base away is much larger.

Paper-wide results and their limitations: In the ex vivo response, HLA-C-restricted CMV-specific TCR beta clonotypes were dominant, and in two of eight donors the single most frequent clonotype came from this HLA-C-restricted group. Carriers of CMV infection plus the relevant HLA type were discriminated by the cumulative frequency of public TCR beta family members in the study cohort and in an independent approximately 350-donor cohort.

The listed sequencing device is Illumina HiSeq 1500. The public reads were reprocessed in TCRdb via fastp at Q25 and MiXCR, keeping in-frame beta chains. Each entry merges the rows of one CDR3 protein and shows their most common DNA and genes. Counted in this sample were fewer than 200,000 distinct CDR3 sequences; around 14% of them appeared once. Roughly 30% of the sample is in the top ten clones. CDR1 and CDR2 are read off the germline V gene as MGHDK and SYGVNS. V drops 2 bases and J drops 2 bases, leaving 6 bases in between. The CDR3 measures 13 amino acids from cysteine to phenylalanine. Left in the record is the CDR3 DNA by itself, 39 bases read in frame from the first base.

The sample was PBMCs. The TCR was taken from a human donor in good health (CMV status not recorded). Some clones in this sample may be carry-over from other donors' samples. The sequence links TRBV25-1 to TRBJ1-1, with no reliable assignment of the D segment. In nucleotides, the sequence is TGTGCCAGCAGTGAAGGGCACAACACTGAAGCTTTCTTT. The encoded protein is CASSEGHNTEAFF.